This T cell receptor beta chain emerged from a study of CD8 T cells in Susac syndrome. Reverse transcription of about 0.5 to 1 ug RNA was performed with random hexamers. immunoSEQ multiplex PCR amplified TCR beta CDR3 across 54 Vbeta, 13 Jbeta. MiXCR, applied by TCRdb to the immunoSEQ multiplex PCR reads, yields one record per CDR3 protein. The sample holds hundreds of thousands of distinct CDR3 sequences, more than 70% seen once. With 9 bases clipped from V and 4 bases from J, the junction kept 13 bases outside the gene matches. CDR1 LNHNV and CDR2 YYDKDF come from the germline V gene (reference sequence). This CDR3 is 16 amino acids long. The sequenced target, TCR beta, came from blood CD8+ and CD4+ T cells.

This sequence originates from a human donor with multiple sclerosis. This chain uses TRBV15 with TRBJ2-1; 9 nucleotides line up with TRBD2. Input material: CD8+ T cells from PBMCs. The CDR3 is CATSRQRGDLYNEQFF. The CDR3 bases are TGTGCCACTTCTCGCCAGCGGGGGGACCTATACAATGAGCAGTTCTTC.